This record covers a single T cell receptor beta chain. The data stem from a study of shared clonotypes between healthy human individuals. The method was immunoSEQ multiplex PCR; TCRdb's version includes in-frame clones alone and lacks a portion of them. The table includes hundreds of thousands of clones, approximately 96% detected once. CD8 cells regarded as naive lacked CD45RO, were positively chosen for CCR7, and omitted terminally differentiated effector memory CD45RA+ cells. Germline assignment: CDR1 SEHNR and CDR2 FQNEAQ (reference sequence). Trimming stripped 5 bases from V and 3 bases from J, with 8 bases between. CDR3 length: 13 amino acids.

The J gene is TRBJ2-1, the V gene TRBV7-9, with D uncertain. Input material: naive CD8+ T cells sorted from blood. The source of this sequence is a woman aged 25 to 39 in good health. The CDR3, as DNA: TGTGCCAGCAGCCCTACCATCTACAATGAGCAGTTCTTC. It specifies CASSPTIYNEQFF.